This T cell receptor (beta chain) originates from a study of blood T cell repertoires in COVID-19. Assay: immunoSEQ multiplex PCR; the TCRdb copy retains only in-frame clones and omits some. The sample includes 310,000 or so clones, 70% to 90% seen only once; the top ten take about 10%. Germline values: CDR1 MDHEN, CDR2 SYDVKM. The CDR3 runs to 13 residues. Trimming took off 10 bases at V and 0 bases at J, with 13 bases between the two ends. The chain uses TRBV28 and TRBJ2-7; no reliable D call. The material sequenced was PBMCs or T cells enriched from blood (not recorded which). The origin of this receptor is a woman aged 18-35 years who had recovered from COVID-19. Here the CDR3 reads CAISLLSSYEQYF. The CDR3 DNA is TGTGCCATTTCCCTCTTGAGCTCCTACGAGCAGTACTTC. The full variable domain, with the rest looked up from reference TRBV28 and TRBJ2-7, is DVKVTQSSRYLVKRTGEKVFLECVQDMDHENMFWYRQDPGLGLRLIYFSYDVKMKEKGDIPEGYSVSREKKERFSLILESASTNQTSMYLCAISLLSSYEQYFGPGTRLTVT.